These 9 T cell receptor beta chains came from one sample sequenced in a study of blood T cell repertoires in COVID-19. TCRdb's table, derived via immunoSEQ multiplex PCR, lists solely in-frame clones and lacks some. The top ten clones hold approximately 17% of a sample with roughly 100,000 clones, approximately 89% of them seen once. The specimen sequenced was peripheral blood. These receptors originate from a human donor in a cohort sampled during active COVID-19.

The chain has TRBV3-1 (or the pseudogene TRBV3-2) and TRBJ2-7; D uncertain. The germline gives CDR1 LGHDT, CDR2 YNNKEL (reference sequence). V lost 1 base and J lost 0, with 10 bases in between. This CDR3 has 15 residues. The CDR3 region has the DNA TGTGCCAGCAGCCAAGTGACTGGAATCTCCTACGAGCAGTACTTC. Translation: CASSQVTGISYEQYF.

A single count supports this clone. V usage is TRBV4-3 and J usage is TRBJ2-6; a possible D gene is TRBD1 (6 bases). Per germline, CDR1 LGHNA and CDR2 YSLEER. Between the trimmed V and J ends, which lost 4 bases and 0 bases, there was a span of 10 bases. The CDR3 spans 16 residues. This CDR3 is CASSRDRRSGANVLTF. The CDR3 coding sequence is TGCGCCAGCAGCCGCGACAGGCGCTCTGGGGCCAACGTCCTGACTTTC.

A single count supports this clone. The V call is TRBV19, the J call TRBJ1-2, with TRBD1 matching over 8 bases. V dropped 6 bases and J dropped 1; count of bases not matched to a gene: 7. The CDR3 runs 15 residues. The germline V gene has CDR1 LNHDA and CDR2 SQIVND (reference sequence). The CDR3 here is CASRGGQGYNYGYTF. CDR3 nucleotides: TGTGCCAGTAGAGGAGGACAGGGTTATAACTATGGCTACACCTTC.

The chain recombines TRBV30 with TRBJ2-2; TRBD2 is a possible D gene (5 bases). There are 12 residues in the CDR3. Germline CDR1 GTSNPN, CDR2 SVGIG (reference sequence). V lost 4 bases and J 6 bases, leaving 9 bases between the germline ends. CDR3 amino acids: CAWIKGAGELFF. In DNA form, the CDR3 reads TGTGCCTGGATCAAGGGAGCCGGGGAGCTGTTTTTT.

The chain uses TRBV10-2 and TRBJ1-2; D remains unclear. The CDR3 has 12 amino acids. Germline V CDR1 and CDR2: WSHSY, SAAADI. V lost 4 bases and J 8 bases, leaving 11 bases between the germline ends. CDR3 coding DNA: TGCGCCAGCAGTGGACCTGGAGGGGGCTACACCTTC. It specifies CASSGPGGGYTF.

The chain employs TRBV18 and TRBJ1-1; 9 nucleotides match TRBD1. This CDR3 comprises 16 residues. In germline, CDR1 is KGHSH, CDR2 LQKENI. V lost 6 bases and J lost 1; bases outside the gene matches: 9. DNA of the CDR3: TGTGCCAGCTCGCGCGACAGGGGGACGGGGAACACTGAAGCTTTCTTT. Residues: CASSRDRGTGNTEAFF.

The rearrangement uses TRBV10-3 and TRBJ2-2; 7 bases line up with TRBD2. This CDR3 is built from 13 residues. The trim removed 6 bases at V and 5 bases at J, leaving 3 bases unmatched. Germline-derived CDR1 and CDR2 are ENHRY and SYGVKD. The CDR3 region is CAISLSGTGELFF. The CDR3 DNA follows: TGTGCCATCAGCCTTAGCGGGACCGGGGAGCTGTTTTTT.

This clone was counted a few times. This chain uses TRBV7-2 with TRBJ1-1; 7 bases fit TRBD1. V gave up 2 bases and J gave up 1 base; unmatched junction bases: 4. There are 15 residues in the CDR3. In germline, CDR1 is SGHTA, CDR2 FQGNSA. In nucleotides, the CDR3 is TGTGCCAGCAGCTTATTGTCAGGGGGGAACACTGAAGCTTTCTTT. Translation: CASSLLSGGNTEAFF.

This chain links TRBV12-5 with TRBJ2-1; no clear D. Trimming stripped 7 bases from V and 7 bases from J, with 26 bases between. The V gene's germline CDR1 is LGHNT and CDR2 FRNRAP. This CDR3 region has 17 residues. CDR3 nucleotide sequence: TGTGCTAGTGCCACCCTGAGTGGGTTCGGAGTAGTGAATGAGCAGTTCTTC. This encodes CASATLSGFGVVNEQFF.